The rows below give T cell receptor beta chains drawn from one sample of a study of T cell responses to AZD1222 COVID-19 vaccine. Sequencing was performed with immunoSEQ multiplex PCR; in TCRdb, only in-frame clones are kept and a portion is missing. Of about 120,000 clones listed, approximately 85% are singletons. The specimen was peripheral blood, collected on day 0 of AZD1222 vaccination. These TCRs come from an adult in good health. CDR3s include the opening cysteine and the closing phenylalanine or tryptophan. Each record gives: clone size, D gene, V gene, J gene, CDR3 DNA, CDR3 protein. A D gene is named only where the DNA matches it firmly. Where a row states a size, it is once, few, many or the class of an expanded clone; other rows omit it.

>-|-|TRBV7-9|TRBJ1-3
TGTGCCAGCAGCTTAGCTACAAGGGTCTCTGGAAACACCATATATTTT
CASSLATRVSGNTIYF
>-|-|TRBV7-8|TRBJ2-4
TGTGCCAGCAGCTACCGACCGGCTTTGGCCAAAAACATTCAGTACTTC
CASSYRPALAKNIQYF
>few|-|TRBV21-1|TRBJ1-2
TGTGCCAGCAGCAAAGTCGGCCCGGGCCGCTATGGCTACACCTTC
CASSKVGPGRYGYTF
>-|-|TRBV6-2/TRBV6-3|TRBJ2-5
TGTGCCAGCAGCCTGGGGGAGACCCAGTACTTC
CASSLGETQYF
>-|TRBD1|TRBV6-1|TRBJ1-2
TGTGCCAGCAGTGAGGTAGCAATGACAGGGTTTGGCTATGGCTACACCTTC
CASSEVAMTGFGYGYTF
>-|-|TRBV25-1|TRBJ1-2
TGTGCCAGCAGTGGGGCCTCCAAAAGAGACGGAGGCTATGGCTACACCTTC
CASSGASKRDGGYGYTF
>-|-|TRBV3-1/TRBV3-2|TRBJ1-6
TGTGCCAGCAGCCAAGCGGCCCCTAATTCACCCCTCCACTTT
CASSQAAPNSPLHF
>-|-|TRBV19|TRBJ1-1
TGTGCCAGTAGTATTCAAGTGCTCACTGAAGCTTTCTTT
CASSIQVLTEAFF
>-|-|TRBV3-1/TRBV3-2|TRBJ1-5
TGTGCCAGCAGCCAAGGACCAGGGGGCAATCAGCCCCAGCATTTT
CASSQGPGGNQPQHF
>-|TRBD2|TRBV6-4|TRBJ2-1
TGTGCCAGCAGTCTGCGGGGGATCTCCTACAATGAGCAGTTCTTC
CASSLRGISYNEQFF